This T cell receptor beta chain was observed in a study of T cell clones after liver transplantation. Study-wide context: Three of eight recipients were HCV-positive; others had non-autoimmune, non-viral indications. Samples came pre-transplant, pre-randomization before withdrawal, and post-randomization after withdrawal ended. Study-level results: These preliminary findings come from unstandardized post-transplant sampling times.

The CDR3 totals 12 residues. Germline V CDR1 and CDR2: SNHLY, FYNNEI. Trimming cost V 6 bases and J 2 bases, with 7 bases left between them. TCRdb keeps only in-frame clones here, not all; method: immunoSEQ multiplex PCR. The sample carries 45,000 to 60,000 clones, approximately 84% recorded once. This clone was found once. Antigen unknown. The chain couples TRBV2 to TRBJ2-5; perhaps TRBD2 as D (6 bases). The starting material was CD4+ T cells from blood, obtained before liver transplant. This receptor was taken from a human donor who received a liver transplant. As DNA, the CDR3 is TGTGCCAGCAGGGGACTGCAAGAGACCCAGTACTTC. It yields the protein CASRGLQETQYF. Filled out from reference TRBV2 and TRBJ2-5, the complete variable domain reads EPEVTQTPSHQVTQMGQEVILRCVPISNHLYFYWYRQILGQKVEFLVSFYNNEISEKSEIFDDQFSVERPDGSNFTLKIRSTKLEDSAMYFCASRGLQETQYFGPGTRLLVL.